This T cell receptor (beta chain) was observed in a study of blood T cell repertoires in COVID-19. Study summary: COVID-19 samples collected from the United States, Italy and Spain covered acute and convalescent phases. The analysed material was cDNA or gDNA that came from T cells, B-cell-depleted T cells, or PBMCs.

As originally analysed: Estimates of nucleated cell counts were drawn from the amplification of reference gene primers. Clones were sequenced by immunoSEQ multiplex PCR, and TCRdb holds only the in-frame ones, with some missing. V and J calls and clone size come straight from that table; D and trimming were deduced from the DNA. The profile shows roughly 190,000 clones, more than 60% of them singletons. The V gene's germline CDR1 is LGHNT and CDR2 FRNRAP. V lost 2 bases to trimming and J lost 0 bases, with 8 bases between them. This CDR3 comprises 15 residues. This clone has just one count. The source of this sequence is a woman in her forties or fifties with acute or convalescent COVID-19. The chain employs TRBV12-5 and TRBJ1-3; D ambiguous. Sequences were obtained from peripheral blood. This CDR3 is CASGLYGFSGNTIYF. CDR3 bases: TGTGCTAGTGGTTTGTATGGCTTCTCTGGAAACACCATATATTTT.